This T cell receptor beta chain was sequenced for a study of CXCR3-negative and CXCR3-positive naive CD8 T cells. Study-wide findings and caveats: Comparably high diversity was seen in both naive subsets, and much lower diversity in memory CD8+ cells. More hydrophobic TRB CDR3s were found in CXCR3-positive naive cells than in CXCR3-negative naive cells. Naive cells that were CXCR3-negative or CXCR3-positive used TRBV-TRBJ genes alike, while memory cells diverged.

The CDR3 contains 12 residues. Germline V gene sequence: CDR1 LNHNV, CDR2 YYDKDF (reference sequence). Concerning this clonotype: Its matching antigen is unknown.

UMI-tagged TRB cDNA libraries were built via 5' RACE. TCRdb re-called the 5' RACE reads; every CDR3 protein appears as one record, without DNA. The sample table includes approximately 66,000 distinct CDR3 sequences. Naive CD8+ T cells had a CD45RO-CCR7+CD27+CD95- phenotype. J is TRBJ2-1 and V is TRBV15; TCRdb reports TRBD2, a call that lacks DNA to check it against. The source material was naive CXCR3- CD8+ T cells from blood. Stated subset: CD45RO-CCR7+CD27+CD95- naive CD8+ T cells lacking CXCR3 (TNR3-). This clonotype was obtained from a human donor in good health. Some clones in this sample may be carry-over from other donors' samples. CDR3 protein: CATQEGPNEQFF.